This T cell receptor (beta chain) was recorded in a study of blood T cells in healthy people across ages. V gave up 5 bases and J gave up 11 bases, with 19 bases separating them. Germline values: CDR1 SGHTA, CDR2 FQGNSA. The CDR3 contains 15 residues. The use of a sample-barcoded 5' primer and a J-beta primer mix characterized a second PCR of roughly 6 to 12 cycles. TCRdb re-called the 5' RACE reads through MiXCR, storing one row per CDR3 protein. This table holds more than 650,000 distinct CDR3 sequences, about 53% found once. The V gene is TRBV7-2, the J gene TRBJ1-6; D remains ambiguous. The sample comprised blood. The clonotype originates from a man older than 75 in good health. For the CDR3, the DNA is TGTGCCAGCAGCCCCACAGAACTACCTCCTCCACCCCTCCACTTT. Amino acids: CASSPTELPPPPLHF.